Listed below are T cell receptor beta chains from one sample, sequenced in a study of cytomegalovirus exposure and HLA in healthy donors. Clones were sequenced by immunoSEQ multiplex PCR, and TCRdb holds only the in-frame ones, with some missing. The table lists over 150,000 clones, more than 75% of them singletons. Input material: PBMCs. All receptors come from a man aged 18 to 30 in good health and CMV-seropositive. Both conserved end residues are part of each CDR3. The D gene is left open where the match is weak.

D: .; V: TRBV29-1; CDR3: CSVELDSYGYTF
D: TRBD1; V: TRBV5-1; CDR3: CASSFLDRGPQETQYF
D: TRBD2; V: TRBV27; CDR3: CASSGFIKRGEQYF
D: TRBD1; V: TRBV4-3; CDR3: CASSQPGQGKTEAFF
D: .; V: TRBV7-2; CDR3: CASMESVNTGELFF
D: .; V: TRBV18; CDR3: CASSPLQGLGEQYF
D: TRBD1; V: TRBV7-9; CDR3: CASSPADRGGEKLFF
D: .; V: TRBV9; CDR3: CASSINRVAGANVLTF
D: TRBD1; V: TRBV6-1; CDR3: CASSESGQFLSGANVLTF
D: .; V: TRBV19; CDR3: CASSQAGGLNTEAFF